Included here is one TCR beta chain sequence, with context. This specimen comes from a study of OX40 agonist ivuxolimab in advanced cancers. Germline loops: CDR1 MDHEN, CDR2 SYDVKM. CDR3 length: 15 amino acids. Trimming left V 3 bases short and J 8 bases short, with 19 bases between. Profiling relied on immunoSEQ multiplex PCR, and the TCRdb table lists in-frame clones only, not all of them. The table records 60,000 to 90,000 clones, 65% to 85% of them present only once. Here the sequenced sample was CD4+ or CD8+ T cells sorted from blood, taken in a trial of the OX40 agonist ivuxolimab. The V call is TRBV28, the J call TRBJ1-2, with D unclear. This receptor was obtained from an adult with an advanced solid tumor such as melanoma, head and neck, liver or kidney cancer. CDR3 bases: TGTGCCAGCAGTTTGGAGTTCGCACGAGGGAGGGGCTACACCTTC. Translating it yields CASSLEFARGRGYTF.